These 26 T cell receptor beta chains were all obtained from the same sample, sequenced in a study of T cells in Graves' hyperthyroidism and ophthalmopathy. TCR beta CDR3 regions were amplified from RNA. First-round RT-PCR targeting the TCR CDR3 was performed with the HTBI primer set. TCRdb analysed the multiplex PCR reads with MiXCR anew, one entry per CDR3 protein. The table includes 350,000 to 400,000 distinct CDR3 sequences, 19% detected once. The specimen was blood. These receptors originate from a woman under 30 with Graves' hyperthyroidism.

This clonotype was observed many times. The CDR3 loop is CASSQSVSGNTIYF. The CDR3 DNA follows: TGTGCCAGCAGCCAGTCCGTCTCTGGAAACACCATATATTTT. V is TRBV11-2 and J is TRBJ1-3; D call uncertain. Trimming shortened V by 5 bases and J by 0 bases, and 8 bases separated the two germline ends. There are 14 residues in the CDR3. Germline V CDR1 and CDR2: SGHAT, FQNNGV.

This clonotype was observed at least ten times. The J gene is TRBJ2-5, the V gene TRBV6-5; D possibly matches TRBD1 or TRBD2 (5 bases each). Trimming shortened V by 1 base and J by 5 bases, and 14 bases separated the two germline ends. The CDR3 totals 15 residues. Germline values: CDR1 MNHEY, CDR2 SVGAGI. CDR3 in amino acids: CASSYYGTQSETQYF. The CDR3 DNA reads TGTGCCAGCAGTTACTATGGGACGCAAAGCGAGACCCAGTACTTC.

This clonotype showed up many times. The chain uses TRBV28 and TRBJ1-5; no definite D call. The V end was cut by 3 bases, the J end by 3 bases, with 15 bases between. Germline CDR1 MDHEN, CDR2 SYDVKM. The CDR3 is 16 residues long. CDR3 residues: CASSFTWGSANQPQHF. The CDR3 DNA reads TGTGCCAGCAGTTTTACTTGGGGATCGGCCAATCAGCCCCAGCATTTT.

This clonotype has ten or more counts. The CDR3 DNA reads as TGTGCCAGCAGTGAGGGCAGGCGGATGAACACTGAAGCTTTCTTT. Its protein product is CASSEGRRMNTEAFF. J is TRBJ1-1 and V is TRBV6-1; D ambiguous. V was pared by 3 bases and J by 0 bases, with 11 bases between. This CDR3 is 15 amino acids long. Germline V gives CDR1 MNHNS, CDR2 SASEGT.

This clonotype was observed many times. V and J are TRBV18 and TRBJ1-2; 9 nucleotides agree with TRBD1. The CDR3 is made up of 14 amino acids. The trim removed 8 bases at V and 2 bases at J, leaving 6 bases unmatched. Germline assignment: CDR1 KGHSH and CDR2 LQKENI. In DNA form, the CDR3 reads TGTGCCAGCAGTCCTGACAGGGGGAACTATGGCTACACCTTC. Translating gives CASSPDRGNYGYTF.

This clonotype was recorded at least ten times. This chain joins TRBV5-6 and TRBJ2-5; D is possibly TRBD2 (6 bases). Germline CDR1 reads SGHDT; CDR2 reads YYEEEE. The ends were cut back, 3 bases at V and 9 bases at J, with 15 bases in the middle. There are 13 residues in the CDR3. The CDR3 DNA follows: TGTGCCAGCAGCTGGAGGACTACAAGGGCCCAGTACTTC. Translated: CASSWRTTRAQYF.

This clonotype was seen at least ten times. The V gene is TRBV15, the J gene TRBJ1-2; weak D call: TRBD1 (5 bases). Germline V gives CDR1 LNHNV, CDR2 YYDKDF (reference sequence). CDR3 size: 13 residues. The germline V and J ends were trimmed by 3 bases and 2 bases, with 7 bases remaining between them. CDR3 residues: CATSREGNYGYTF. For the CDR3, the DNA is TGTGCCACCAGCAGGGAGGGGAACTATGGCTACACCTTC.

This clonotype was found many times. The chain couples TRBV7-2 to TRBJ1-2, with D possibly matching TRBD1 (5 bases). Germline CDR1 reads SGHTA; CDR2 reads FQGNSA. V lost 0 bases and J lost 8, with 10 bases in between. CDR3 length: 13 residues. CDR3: CASSLARADGYTF. CDR3 bases: TGTGCCAGCAGCTTAGCCAGGGCTGACGGCTACACCTTC.

Worth noting for this clonotype: A read error is likely, as this CDR3 ends without the conserved phenylalanine or tryptophan. The chain couples TRBV15 to TRBJ1-3, with a weak D call TRBD1 (5 bases). CDR3 size: 16 residues. Deletions cut 5 bases from V and 1 base from J, with 15 bases between. Germline V gene data show CDR1 as LNHNV and CDR2 as YYDKDF (reference sequence). The DNA for the CDR3 is TGTGCCACCAGCCCACGGCGGGGGGTTTCTGGAAACACCATATATTCT. This encodes CATSPRRGVSGNTIYS.

This clonotype was counted at least ten times. The J gene is TRBJ2-5, the V gene TRBV2; the D is unclear. CDR3 length: 13 residues. Germline V gives CDR1 SNHLY, CDR2 FYNNEI. The V and J ends lost 7 bases and 1 base respectively, with 10 bases between them. The CDR3 DNA reads TGTGCCAGCACCGGTCGCTCCCAAGAGACCCAGTACTTC. Protein: CASTGRSQETQYF.

The chain carries TRBV5-6 and TRBJ1-6; D remains ambiguous. Per germline, CDR1 SGHDT and CDR2 YYEEEE. The CDR3 runs 14 residues. V was pared by 3 bases and J by 7 bases, with 11 bases between. The DNA for the CDR3 is TGTGCCAGCAGCTACTCTGGGCCAAATTCACCCCTCCACTTT. It translates to CASSYSGPNSPLHF.

CDR3 residues: CASSQENTQPQHF. Written as DNA, the CDR3 is TGCGCCAGCAGCCAAGAAAACACTCAGCCCCAGCATTTT. This chain uses TRBV4-1 with TRBJ1-5; no definite D call. V lost 0 bases and J lost 6, with 6 bases in between. Germline lookup yields CDR1 MGHRA and CDR2 YSYEKL. The CDR3 is made up of 13 amino acids.

The J gene is TRBJ2-5, the V gene TRBV7-8; D uncertain. This CDR3 comprises 14 residues. V lost 5 bases to trimming and J lost 7 bases, with 17 bases between them. Germline lookup yields CDR1 SGHVS and CDR2 FQNEAQ. The CDR3 loop is CASSPSRQDRTQYF. CDR3 nucleotides: TGTGCCAGCAGCCCCTCGCGCCAAGATCGGACCCAGTACTTC. Complete variable domain (other parts from reference TRBV7-8 and TRBJ2-5): GAGVSQSPRYKVAKRGQDVALRCDPISGHVSLFWYQQALGQGPEFLTYFQNEAQLDKSGLPSDRFFAERPEGSVSTLKIQRTQQEDSAVYLCASSPSRQDRTQYFGPGTRLLVL.

The sample holds many counts of this clonotype. The chain has TRBV6-1 and TRBJ1-5; no definite D call. V was cut by 8 bases and J by 2 bases, with 10 bases left in between. Per germline, CDR1 MNHNS and CDR2 SASEGT. The CDR3 is 13 residues long. CDR3 sequence reads: CASGWQGNQPQHF. DNA of the CDR3: TGTGCCAGCGGGTGGCAGGGCAATCAGCCCCAGCATTTT.

This clonotype was found many times. The chain uses TRBV11-2 and TRBJ1-2, with TRBD1 as a possible D gene (6 bases). The CDR3 length is 14 residues. Per the germline V gene, CDR1 is SGHAT and CDR2 is FQNNGV. V lost 6 bases, J lost 2 bases, and 13 bases lay in between. The CDR3 region has the DNA TGTGCCAGCAGGGACACACAGGGAAACTATGGCTACACCTTC. As protein: CASRDTQGNYGYTF.

There are many counts of this clonotype. The chain has TRBV2 and TRBJ2-2, with a possible D match to TRBD2 (5 bases). The length of the CDR3 is 15 residues. Germline V gives CDR1 SNHLY, CDR2 FYNNEI. The V end was cut by 3 bases, the J end by 6 bases, with 14 bases between. The CDR3 nucleotides are TGTGCCAGCAGTGAGGGCGGGTTGATGGCCGGGGAGCTGTTTTTT. Protein sequence: CASSEGGLMAGELFF.

The chain employs TRBV5-1 and TRBJ1-1; a weak D match, TRBD1 (6 bases). The CDR3 consists of 16 residues. Trimming cost V 0 bases and J 3 bases, with 15 bases left between them. Germline CDR1 is SGHRS and CDR2 is YFSETQ. The CDR3 bases are TGCGCCAGCAGCTTGGATTACGGGGGCGTTGACACTGAAGCTTTCTTT. Residues: CASSLDYGGVDTEAFF.

This clonotype was detected ten times or more. This chain connects TRBV7-9 to TRBJ2-2; the D gene is possibly TRBD2 (6 bases). Trimming left V 4 bases short and J 7 bases short, with 10 bases between. The CDR3 is 13 amino acids. Germline CDR1 SEHNR, CDR2 FQNEAQ (reference sequence). The CDR3: CASSSQEGGELFF. The CDR3 bases are TGTGCCAGCAGCTCCCAGGAGGGCGGGGAGCTGTTTTTT.

This clonotype was seen a few times. The CDR3 DNA is TGCGCCAGCAGACGACAGGGGCACTATGGCTACACCTTC. Encoded protein: CASRRQGHYGYTF. V and J are TRBV4-1 and TRBJ1-2; 8 positions match TRBD1. J was trimmed by 3 bases and V by 6 bases; bases with no gene match: 3. Germline assignment: CDR1 MGHRA and CDR2 YSYEKL. The CDR3 totals 13 residues.

This clonotype was seen many times. The chain links TRBV27 to TRBJ1-6; the D gene is possibly TRBD1 (5 bases). CDR1 is MNHEY, CDR2 SMNVEV, per germline (reference sequence). CDR3 length: 15 amino acids. Trimming shortened V by 10 bases and J by 7 bases, and 20 bases separated the two germline ends. Written as DNA, the CDR3 is TGTGCCAACCGCGGGGGTAGGGGAGGCAATTCACCCCTCCACTTT. Translation: CANRGGRGGNSPLHF.

This clonotype was seen at least ten times. The J gene is TRBJ1-2, the V gene TRBV20-1; 9 nucleotides agree with TRBD1. This CDR3 comprises 14 residues. The junction had 6 bases not matched to a gene; V was cut back by 5 bases and J by 2 bases. The germline V gene has CDR1 DFQATT and CDR2 SNEGSKA (reference sequence). The CDR3 nucleotides read TGCAGTGCTCGATCCGGGACAGGGAACTATGGCTACACCTTC. Translation gives CSARSGTGNYGYTF.

This clonotype showed up many times. The chain recombines TRBV12-3 or TRBV12-4 with TRBJ1-1, with 7 nucleotides matching TRBD1. V was pared by 6 bases and J by 7 bases, with 11 bases of the junction left unmatched. This CDR3 has 14 residues. The CDR3 nucleotides are TGTGCCAGCAGATCCTCAGGGGGTAGGGGTGAAGCTTTCTTT. Translated, it gives CASRSSGGRGEAFF.

This clonotype was found many times. J is TRBJ1-2 and V is TRBV7-3; weak D call: TRBD1 (5 bases). Germline CDR1 reads SGHTA; CDR2 reads FQGTGA. The CDR3 consists of 13 residues. V was clipped by 1 base and J by 10 bases, with 13 bases between them. CDR3: CASSLNRRDDYTF. The CDR3 DNA reads TGTGCCAGCAGCTTAAACAGGAGAGATGACTACACCTTC. The whole variable domain, remainder taken from reference TRBV7-3 and TRBJ1-2, is GAGVSQTPSNKVTEKGKYVELRCDPISGHTALYWYRQSLGQGPEFLIYFQGTGAADDSGLPNDRFFAVRPEGSVSTLKIQRTERGDSAVYLCASSLNRRDDYTFGSGTRLTVV.

About this clonotype: This clone may be a read error of a much larger clone one base away. This rearrangement joins TRBV20-1 to TRBJ1-2; D not resolved. Germline CDR1 DFQATT, CDR2 SNEGSKA (reference sequence). The CDR3 sequence is 12 residues long. The CDR3 region has the DNA TGCAGTCCTAGAGATGGGTACTCTGGCTACACCTTC. Protein: CSPRDGYSGYTF.

This clonotype was found many times. The chain joins TRBV6-5 to TRBJ2-7; D tentatively fits TRBD1 or TRBD2 (5 bases each). Per the germline V gene, CDR1 is MNHEY and CDR2 is SVGAGI. With 0 bases removed from V and 0 bases from J, the gap between germline ends came to 12 bases. The CDR3 has 16 amino acids. CDR3 loop: CASSYSRREYSYEQYF. The CDR3 DNA reads TGTGCCAGCAGTTACTCCCGCAGGGAGTACTCCTACGAGCAGTACTTC.

This clonotype has only a few counts. The gene calls are TRBV6-2 or TRBV6-3 and TRBJ2-5; 10 nucleotides match TRBD1. CDR1 MNHEY and CDR2 SVGEGT come from the germline V gene. V trimming: 2 bases; J trimming: 4 bases; junction bases outside the gene matches: 7. There are 16 residues in the CDR3. This chain's CDR3 is CASSYHTWDRGETQYF. Here the CDR3 DNA reads TGTGCCAGCAGTTACCACACCTGGGACAGGGGAGAGACCCAGTACTTC.